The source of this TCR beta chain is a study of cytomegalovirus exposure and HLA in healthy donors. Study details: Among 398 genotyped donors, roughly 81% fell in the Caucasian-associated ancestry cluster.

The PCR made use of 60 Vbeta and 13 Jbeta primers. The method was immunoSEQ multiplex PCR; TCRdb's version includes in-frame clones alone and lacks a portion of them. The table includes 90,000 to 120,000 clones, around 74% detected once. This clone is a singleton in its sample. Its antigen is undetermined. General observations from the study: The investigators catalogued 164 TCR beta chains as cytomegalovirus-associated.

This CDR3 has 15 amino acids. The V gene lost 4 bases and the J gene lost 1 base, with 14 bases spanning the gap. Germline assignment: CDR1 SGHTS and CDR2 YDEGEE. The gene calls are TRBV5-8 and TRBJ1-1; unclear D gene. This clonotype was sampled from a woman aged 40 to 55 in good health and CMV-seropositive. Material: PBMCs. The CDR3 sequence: CASSIANRRNTEAFF. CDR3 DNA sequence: TGTGCCAGCAGCATAGCTAATCGGCGGAACACTGAAGCTTTCTTT.